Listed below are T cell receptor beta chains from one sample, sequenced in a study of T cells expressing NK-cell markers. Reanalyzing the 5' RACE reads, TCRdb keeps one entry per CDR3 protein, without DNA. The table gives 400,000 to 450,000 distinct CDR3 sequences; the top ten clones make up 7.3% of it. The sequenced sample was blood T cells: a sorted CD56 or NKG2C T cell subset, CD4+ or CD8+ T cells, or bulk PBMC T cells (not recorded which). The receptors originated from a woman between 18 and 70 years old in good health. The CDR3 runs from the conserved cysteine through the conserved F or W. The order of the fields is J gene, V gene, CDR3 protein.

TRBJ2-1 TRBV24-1 CATQTSGGAQNEQFF
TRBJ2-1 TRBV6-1 CASSTSGGSSYNEQFF
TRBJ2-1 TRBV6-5 CASSYSRGAENEQFF
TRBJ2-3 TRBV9 CASSPWTSGRPFGDTQYF
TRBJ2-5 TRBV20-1 CSAKFERRGEVNQETQYF
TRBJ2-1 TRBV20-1 CSASGREGEQFF
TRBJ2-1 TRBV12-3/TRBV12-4 CASSFPAGGHNEPFF
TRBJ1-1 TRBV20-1 CSAPRTGNTEAFF
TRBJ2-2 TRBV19 CASSMGTGTGELFF
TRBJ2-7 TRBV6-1 CASSGALTYEQYF
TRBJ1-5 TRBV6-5 CASSYKGTNSNQPQHF
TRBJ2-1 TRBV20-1 CSALPGLNEQFF
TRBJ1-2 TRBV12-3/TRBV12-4 CASSSVGQSLANYGYTF
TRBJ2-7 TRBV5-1 CASSTSLAGEADEQYF
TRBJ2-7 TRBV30 CAWSGPIWGEQYF
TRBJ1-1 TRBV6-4 CASSDRSNTEAFF
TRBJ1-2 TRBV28 CASKVRVDYGYTF
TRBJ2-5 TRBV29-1 CSVTGSLMVETQYF
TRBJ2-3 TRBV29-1 CSVLWGSDTQYF
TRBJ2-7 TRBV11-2 CASSLLGYSYEQYF
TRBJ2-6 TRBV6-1 CAIPWKGGANVLTF
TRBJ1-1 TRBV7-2 CASSPNRGLNTEAFF